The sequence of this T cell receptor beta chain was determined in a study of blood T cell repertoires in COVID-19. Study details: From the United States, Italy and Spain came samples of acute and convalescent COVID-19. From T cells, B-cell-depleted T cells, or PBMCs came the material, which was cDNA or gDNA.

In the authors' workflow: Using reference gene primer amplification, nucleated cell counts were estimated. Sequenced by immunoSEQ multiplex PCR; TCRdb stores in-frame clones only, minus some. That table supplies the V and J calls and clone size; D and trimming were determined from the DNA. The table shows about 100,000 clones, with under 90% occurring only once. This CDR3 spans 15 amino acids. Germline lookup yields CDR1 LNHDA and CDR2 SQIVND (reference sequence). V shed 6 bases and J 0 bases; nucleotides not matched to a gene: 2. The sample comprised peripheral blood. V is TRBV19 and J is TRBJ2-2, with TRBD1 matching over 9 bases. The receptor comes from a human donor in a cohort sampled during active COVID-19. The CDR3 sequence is CASRQGAANTGELFF. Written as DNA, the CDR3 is TGTGCCAGTAGACAGGGGGCTGCGAACACCGGGGAGCTGTTTTTT.